This TCR beta chain was obtained from a study of shared clonotypes between healthy human individuals. Positive CCR7 selection of CD45RO-negative cells yielded the naive CD8 cells, and terminally differentiated effector memory CD45RA+ cells were excluded. TCRdb's copy holds only in-frame clones and misses some; the assay was immunoSEQ multiplex PCR. The table has around 1,900,000 clones, about 93% seen once. This TCR derives from a man in his late teens or twenties in good health. Some clones in this sample may be carry-over from other donors' samples. Sequencing was performed on naive CD8+ T cells from PBMCs.

This CDR3 is CASSLLTLYTGELFF. The DNA of the CDR3 is TGTGCCAGCAGCCTACTGACACTTTACACCGGGGAGCTGTTTTTT. V gene TRBV5-6 combines with J gene TRBJ2-2; D is ambiguous. Germline V gene lookup returns CDR1 SGHDT and CDR2 YYEEEE. The CDR3 is 15 residues long. V was pared by 4 bases and J by 3 bases, with 13 bases between.